The sequence of this T cell receptor beta chain was determined in a study of cytomegalovirus exposure and HLA in healthy donors. Study as a whole: Ancestry clustering placed roughly 86% of some 400 genotyped donors in the Caucasian-associated cluster.

As for the donors, each was a healthy bone marrow donor. There were likely unrecorded immune exposures, though donors were nominally healthy when sampled. This PCR relied on a set of 60 Vbeta primers and 13 Jbeta primers. Assay used: immunoSEQ multiplex PCR; TCRdb lists only in-frame clones, some missing. The table lists about 180,000 clones, around 80% of them singletons. V dropped 5 bases and J dropped 8; count of bases not matched to a gene: 11. CDR1 GTSNPN and CDR2 SVGIG come from the germline V gene (reference sequence). This CDR3 is 13 amino acids long. The sequenced material came from PBMCs. This rearrangement joins TRBV30 to TRBJ1-2; 7 positions match TRBD1. This clonotype originated in a girl aged 2 to 10 in good health and CMV-seropositive. CDR3 region: CAWGPTGYDGYTF. The CDR3 DNA reads TGTGCCTGGGGACCGACAGGGTATGACGGCTACACCTTC.